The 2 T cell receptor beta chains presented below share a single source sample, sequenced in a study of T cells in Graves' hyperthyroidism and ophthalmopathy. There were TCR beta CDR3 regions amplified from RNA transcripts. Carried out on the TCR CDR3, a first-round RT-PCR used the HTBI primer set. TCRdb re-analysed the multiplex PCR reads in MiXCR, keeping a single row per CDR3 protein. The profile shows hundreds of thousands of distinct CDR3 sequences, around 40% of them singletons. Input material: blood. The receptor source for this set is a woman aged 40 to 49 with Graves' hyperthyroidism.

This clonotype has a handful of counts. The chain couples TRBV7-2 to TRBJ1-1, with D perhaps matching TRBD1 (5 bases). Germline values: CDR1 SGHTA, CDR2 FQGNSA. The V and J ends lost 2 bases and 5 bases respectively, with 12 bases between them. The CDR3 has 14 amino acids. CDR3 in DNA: TGTGCCAGCAGCTTATATAGTGAGGGGACTGAAGCTTTCTTT. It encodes CASSLYSEGTEAFF.

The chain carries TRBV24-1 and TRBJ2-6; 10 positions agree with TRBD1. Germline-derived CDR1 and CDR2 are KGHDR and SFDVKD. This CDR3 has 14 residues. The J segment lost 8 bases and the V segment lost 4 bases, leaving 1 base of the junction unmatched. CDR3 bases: TGTGCCACCAGTGAGACAGGGGGCACCAACGTCCTGACTTTC. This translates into CATSETGGTNVLTF.